Listed below are T cell receptor beta chains from one sample, sequenced in a study of T cells in Graves' hyperthyroidism and ophthalmopathy. TCRdb independently ran MiXCR on the multiplex PCR reads; one entry per CDR3 protein. The repertoire includes about 680,000 distinct CDR3 sequences, about 35% of them detected once, and about a third sits in the top ten. The sample taken for sequencing was blood. The receptors come from a middle-aged woman with Graves' hyperthyroidism. Each CDR3 is given with its conserved first and last residue. D genes are given only for firm matches. Some rows mark clone size as missing; the rest say once, few, many or name a class of expanded clone.

D,size,J,V,DNA,CDR3
TRBD2,once,TRBJ2-2,TRBV5-1,TGCGCCAGCAGCTTGGCAGCGGGAGGGCCCCATATCACCGGGGAGCTGTTTTTT,CASSLAAGGPHITGELFF
TRBD1,NA,TRBJ1-5,TRBV11-3,TGTGCCAGCAGCCAATGGACAGGGGGTCAGCCCCAGCATTTT,CASSQWTGGQPQHF
NA,many,TRBJ1-1,TRBV7-9,TGTGCCAGCAGCTTAGTCCAGAATGAAGCTTTCTTT,CASSLVQNEAFF
NA,few,TRBJ1-1,TRBV12-3/TRBV12-4,TGTGCCAGCACCCCAAGGGGGTGGAGGCACACTGAAGCTTTCTTT,CASTPRGWRHTEAFF
NA,NA,TRBJ1-5,TRBV5-6,TGTGCCAGCAGCTCAGGACGGGGGTATCATCAGCCCCAGCATTTT,CASSSGRGYHQPQHF
NA,many,TRBJ1-5,TRBV7-2,TGTGCCAGCACCAGAGGGGGGGGCAATCAGCCCCAGCATTTT,CASTRGGGNQPQHF
TRBD1,few,TRBJ1-6,TRBV24-1,TGTGCCACCAGTGATGCGAAACAGGGGGTTAATTCACCCCTCCACTTT,CATSDAKQGVNSPLHF
NA,many,TRBJ1-2,TRBV19,TGTGCCAGTAGTATAGCTCGGGGTGTGAGACGCTATGGCTACACCTTC,CASSIARGVRRYGYTF
NA,many,TRBJ1-1,TRBV19,TGTGCCAGTAGTGTTTGGGGGCAGACGAACACTGAAGCTTTCTTT,CASSVWGQTNTEAFF
NA,once,TRBJ2-3,TRBV15,NA,CATSRDLLVAGGSTDTRYF
TRBD1,few,TRBJ1-2,TRBV19,TGTGCCAGTAGTAAAGACCCCGGACAGGGGTACTATGGCTACACCTTC,CASSKDPGQGYYGYTF
TRBD1,NA,TRBJ2-3,TRBV27,TGTGCCAGCAGTTTCCTTCGACAGGGGAGGACAGATACGCAGTATTTT,CASSFLRQGRTDTQYF
NA,NA,TRBJ2-6,TRBV5-1,TGCGCCAGCAGCCCGGAGGGTTCGCTAAGGGGCTCTGGGGCCAACGTCCTGACTTTC,CASSPEGSLRGSGANVLTF
NA,NA,TRBJ1-4,TRBV7-9,TGTGCCAGCAGCTTAGGAGACATTTCGGGGAACGAAAAACTGTTTTTT,CASSLGDISGNEKLFF
TRBD1,NA,TRBJ1-2,TRBV15,TGTGCCACCAGCCTGTCGACAGGGAGTCCCTATGGCTACACCTTC,CATSLSTGSPYGYTF
NA,few,TRBJ2-3,TRBV24-1,TGTGCCACCAGTGAATACGGGGCTCCCACAGATACGCAGTATTTT,CATSEYGAPTDTQYF
TRBD1,few,TRBJ2-7,TRBV7-8,TGTGCCAGTAAGGTGGTGGGACAGGGGGCAGAAGAGCAGTACTTC,CASKVVGQGAEEQYF
NA,few,TRBJ1-4,TRBV7-9,TGTGCCAGCAGCGCACAGGGCTTGGGTGCTGAAAAACTGTTTTTT,CASSAQGLGAEKLFF
TRBD1,NA,TRBJ1-3,TRBV10-1,TGCGCCAGCAGTCCAGGGGGAAGGATCCAAGAGACCATATATTTT,CASSPGGRIQETIYF
NA,few,TRBJ2-7,TRBV6-2/TRBV6-3,TGTGCCAGCAGTTACTCGAGTACGGGGGGCGCGGATAGTTCGCTTTCCTACGAGCAGTACTTC,CASSYSSTGGADSSLSYEQYF
NA,few,TRBJ1-5,TRBV4-3,TGCGCCAGCAGCCAAGTAGGTCTAGCGGCTCAGCCCCAGCATTTT,CASSQVGLAAQPQHF
NA,few,TRBJ1-5,TRBV7-9,TGTGCCAGCAGCGATCCCCTGGGAGGGGATAGCAATCAGCCCCAGCATTTT,CASSDPLGGDSNQPQHF
TRBD1,NA,TRBJ2-6,TRBV14,TGTGCCAGCAGCCAATCCGGACAGGCCAGCTCTGGGGCCAACGTCCTGACTTTC,CASSQSGQASSGANVLTF
NA,NA,TRBJ1-5,TRBV5-6,TGTGCCGGCAGCTTGGGGTGGCAGGGAGAATCGCAGCCCCAGCATTTT,CAGSLGWQGESQPQHF
TRBD2,few,TRBJ2-5,TRBV2,TGTGCCAGCAGTGGACCAGGCGGGAGACAAGAGACCCAGTACTTC,CASSGPGGRQETQYF
NA,NA,TRBJ2-2,TRBV7-9,TGTGCCAGCAGACGCGGGGAAACCGGGGAGCCGTTTTTT,CASRRGETGEPFF
TRBD1,once,TRBJ1-1,TRBV2,TGTACCAGCAGTGGACAGGAAAACACTGAAGCTTTCTTT,CTSSGQENTEAFF
NA,NA,TRBJ1-5,TRBV2,TGTGCCAGCAGCGGAGAGGAAGCATTGAACAATCAGCCCCAGCATTTT,CASSGEEALNNQPQHF
NA,NA,TRBJ1-2,TRBV7-3,TGTGCCAGCAGTTTATGGGGCGGGGGGTTCGCAGGAGGAAGCTATGGCTACACCTTC,CASSLWGGGFAGGSYGYTF
NA,NA,TRBJ1-2,TRBV11-3,TGTGCCAGCAGCTTAAACCGGGGTGATGGCTACACCTTC,CASSLNRGDGYTF
NA,NA,TRBJ2-1,TRBV2,TGTGCCAGCAGTGTCCAAGGGGGGGCGATTGATGAGCAGTTCTTC,CASSVQGGAIDEQFF
TRBD1,NA,TRBJ1-5,TRBV2,TGTGCCAGCAGCTTGATCGCCGGGACAGGGTATCAGCCCCAGCATTTT,CASSLIAGTGYQPQHF
NA,many,TRBJ1-1,TRBV12-3/TRBV12-4,TGTGCCAGCAGTTTATTTTCTGCAGGGAACACTGAAGCTTTCTTT,CASSLFSAGNTEAFF